This TCR beta chain emerged from a study of shared clonotypes between healthy human individuals. Partitioning of CD4+ cells yielded a CD45RA+ naive subset and a CD45RA-negative memory subset. Tens of thousands of T cell genomes, or about 190 ng DNA, went into the sorted-subset replicate PCRs. Sequencing was performed with immunoSEQ multiplex PCR; in TCRdb, only in-frame clones are kept and a portion is missing. The sample holds about 2.3 million clones; roughly 93% are singletons and the top ten take about 0.39%. As to this clone: Antigen unknown.

The CDR3 has 16 amino acids. Germline trimming cut 11 bases from V and 3 bases from J; bases unmatched to any gene: 11. Looked up from germline, CDR1 is MDHEN and CDR2 is SYDVKM. General study findings and limits: Non-shared clonotypes showed lower generation probabilities than clonotypes common to all four donors.

This TCR came from a man between 18 and 35 years old in good health. Some clones in this sample may be carry-over from other donors' samples. The sequencing sample was made of naive CD4+ T cells from PBMCs. Indicated subset: CD45RA+ positively selected. The chain has TRBV28 and TRBJ2-6; 9 nucleotides line up with TRBD2. The CDR3 DNA follows: TGTGCCGCCCGCGGGGCGGGAGGGGGTGGGGCCAACGTCCTGACTTTC. Translated: CAARGAGGGGANVLTF.